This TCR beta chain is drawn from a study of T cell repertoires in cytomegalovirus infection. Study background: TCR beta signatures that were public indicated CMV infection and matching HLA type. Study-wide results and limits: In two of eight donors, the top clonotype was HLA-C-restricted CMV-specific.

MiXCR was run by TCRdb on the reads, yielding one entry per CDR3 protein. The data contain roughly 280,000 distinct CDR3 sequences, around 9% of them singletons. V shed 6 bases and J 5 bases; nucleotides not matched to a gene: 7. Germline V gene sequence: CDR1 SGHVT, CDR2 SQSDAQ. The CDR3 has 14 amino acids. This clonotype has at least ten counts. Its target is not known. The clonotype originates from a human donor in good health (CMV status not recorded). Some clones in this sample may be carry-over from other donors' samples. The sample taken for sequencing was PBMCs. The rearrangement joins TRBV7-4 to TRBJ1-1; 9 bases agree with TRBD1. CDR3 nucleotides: TGTGCCAGCAGTAAAGGACAGGGGTGGACTGAAGCTTTCTTT. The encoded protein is CASSKGQGWTEAFF.